The rows below give T cell receptor beta chains drawn from one sample of a study of siplizumab effects on memory and regulatory T cells. Sequenced by immunoSEQ multiplex PCR; TCRdb stores in-frame clones only, minus some. The sample has 9,200 or so clones, roughly three quarters seen once; the top ten hold less than 80%. The source material was effector memory CD8+ T cells sorted from blood. The source is a human donor in good health. Both conserved end residues are part of each CDR3. A D gene is named only where the DNA matches it firmly. Clone size, where shown, is once, few, many, or a class for clones that have expanded.

.	TRBV7-3	16	TRBJ2-2	TRBD2	CASSSASGTNTGELFF	TGTGCCAGCAGCTCAGCTAGCGGGACGAACACCGGGGAGCTGTTTTTT
.	TRBV7-6	14	TRBJ1-2	.	CASSFDTENYGYTF	TGTGCCAGCAGCTTCGATACGGAGAACTATGGCTACACCTTC
.	TRBV11-1	15	TRBJ2-7	.	CASSSPGPFLYEQYF	TGTGCCAGCAGCTCCCCGGGACCCTTCCTATACGAGCAGTACTTC
.	TRBV5-1	15	TRBJ1-1	.	CASSLLGQLNTEAFF	TGTGCCAGCAGCTTACTCGGACAGTTAAACACTGAAGCTTTCTTT
.	TRBV5-6	15	TRBJ2-1	.	CASSFPPGGDNEQFF	TGTGCCAGCAGCTTCCCCCCGGGCGGAGACAATGAGCAGTTCTTC
once	TRBV2	13	TRBJ2-7	TRBD2	CAGSAGGNYEQYF	TGTGCCGGAAGCGCGGGGGGGAATTACGAGCAGTACTTC
medium-sized	TRBV5-1	15	TRBJ2-7	TRBD2	CASSLDLAGAYEQYF	TGCGCCAGCAGCTTGGACCTAGCGGGAGCGTACGAGCAGTACTTC
few	TRBV5-8	13	TRBJ2-3	TRBD2	CASSLAEGLAGCF	TGTGCCAGCAGCTTGGCGGAAGGGTTAGCGGGGTGTTTT
.	TRBV6-4	15	TRBJ2-3	.	CASSDSRGGGDTQYF	TGTGCCAGCAGTGACTCGAGAGGGGGAGGAGATACGCAGTATTTT
.	TRBV28	15	TRBJ1-2	TRBD1	CASSLSRGLLNGYTF	TGTGCCAGCAGTTTATCCAGGGGGCTACTGAATGGCTACACCTTC
.	TRBV11-2	14	TRBJ2-1	.	CASSFGGGNDEQFF	TGTGCCAGCAGCTTTGGAGGGGGGAACGATGAGCAGTTCTTC
.	TRBV6-1	15	TRBJ2-3	.	CASSESYGSTDTQYF	TGTGCCAGCAGTGAAAGCTATGGGAGCACAGATACGCAGTATTTT
.	TRBV12-5	16	TRBJ1-1	TRBD1	CASGRWEGALNTEAFF	TGTGCTAGTGGGCGGTGGGAGGGGGCCCTGAACACTGAAGCTTTCTTT
.	TRBV7-9	12	TRBJ2-7	.	CASSRGLREQYF	TGTGCCAGCAGCCGGGGCCTCCGGGAGCAGTACTTC
medium-sized	TRBV5-5	16	TRBJ2-3	TRBD2	CASSDSAGPSTDTQYF	TGTGCCAGCAGCGATTCAGCGGGGCCAAGCACAGATACGCAGTATTTT
.	TRBV7-6	16	TRBJ2-6	.	CASSPHPYLRANVLTF	TGTGCCAGCAGCCCCCATCCCTACCTCCGGGCCAACGTCCTGACTTTC
.	TRBV9	16	TRBJ1-1	TRBD1	CASSVYRGGMNTEAFF	TGTGCCAGCAGCGTCTACAGGGGGGGTATGAACACTGAAGCTTTCTTT
medium-sized	TRBV6-1	15	TRBJ2-3	TRBD2	CASSEVAGGTDTQYF	TGTGCCAGCAGTGAAGTGGCGGGAGGCACAGATACGCAGTATTTT
.	TRBV27	15	TRBJ2-5	TRBD2	CASSLISGGIETQYF	TGTGCCAGCAGTTTGATTAGCGGGGGGATCGAGACCCAGTACTTC